This T cell receptor beta chain is drawn from a study of CD8 T cells in ankylosing spondylitis. V dropped 6 bases and J dropped 1 base, with 22 bases sitting between them. This CDR3 is built from 18 residues. Germline assignment: CDR1 DFQATT and CDR2 SNEGSKA (reference sequence). The study, taken as a whole, reports: Relatively scarce in peripheral blood, disease-linked clones were CD8+. Blood from ankylosing spondylitis patients appeared to carry a characteristic roughly 8-variant TCR beta motif. Matched ankylosing spondylitis synovial fluid reportedly showed significant enrichment of disease-linked clones. In the blood and synovial fluid of reactive arthritis, some motif variants had been previously reported.

This clonotype has at least ten counts. Its antigen is undetermined. TCRdb reprocessed the 5' RACE reads via MiXCR and lists one record per CDR3 protein. The data show about 250,000 distinct CDR3 sequences, around 8% seen once. The rearrangement links TRBV20-1 to TRBJ2-6; perhaps D is TRBD1 or TRBD2 (5 bases each). This TCR came from a female donor with ankylosing spondylitis or in good health (not recorded which). Source material: blood, either unsorted or a sorted T cell fraction (not recorded which). The CDR3 region has the DNA TGCAGTGCCAAAAAACAGATTGGTGGGGGTTCTGGGGCCAACGTCCTGACTTTC. Translated, it gives CSAKKQIGGGSGANVLTF.